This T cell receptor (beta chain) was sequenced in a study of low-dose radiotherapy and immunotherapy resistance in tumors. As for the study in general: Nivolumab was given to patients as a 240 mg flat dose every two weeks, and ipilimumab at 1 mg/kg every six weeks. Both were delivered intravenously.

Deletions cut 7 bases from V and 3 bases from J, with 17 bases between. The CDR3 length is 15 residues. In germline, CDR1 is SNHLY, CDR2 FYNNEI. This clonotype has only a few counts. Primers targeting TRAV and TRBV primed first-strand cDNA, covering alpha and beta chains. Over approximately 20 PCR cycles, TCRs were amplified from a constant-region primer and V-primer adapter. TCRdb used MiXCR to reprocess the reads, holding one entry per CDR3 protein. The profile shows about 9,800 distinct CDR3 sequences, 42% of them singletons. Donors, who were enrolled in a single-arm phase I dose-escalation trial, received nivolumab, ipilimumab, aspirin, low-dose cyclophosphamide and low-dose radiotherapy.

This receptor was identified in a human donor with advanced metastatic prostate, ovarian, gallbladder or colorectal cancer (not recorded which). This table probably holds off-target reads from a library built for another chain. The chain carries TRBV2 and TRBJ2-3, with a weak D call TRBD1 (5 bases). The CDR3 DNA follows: TGTGCCAGCAACTCCCGGCAGGGAATGACAGATACGCAGTATTTT. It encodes CASNSRQGMTDTQYF. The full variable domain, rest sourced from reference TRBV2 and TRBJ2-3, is EPEVTQTPSHQVTQMGQEVILRCVPISNHLYFYWYRQILGQKVEFLVSFYNNEISEKSEIFDDQFSVERPDGSNFTLKIRSTKLEDSAMYFCASNSRQGMTDTQYFGPGTRLTVL.